Detailed here is one T cell receptor beta chain. As originally analysed: For nucleated cells, counts were estimated from reference gene primer amplification. Method: immunoSEQ multiplex PCR; TCRdb's copy keeps in-frame clones and lacks some. V and J calls and clone size follow that table, whereas D and trimming were derived from the DNA. The table includes about 88,000 clones, about 90% detected once. V lost 6 bases, J lost 1 base, and 5 bases stayed unmatched. Looked up from germline, CDR1 is SNHLY and CDR2 is FYNNEI. This CDR3 contains 15 residues. The data are from a study of blood T cell repertoires in COVID-19. Study context: COVID-19 samples collected from the United States, Italy and Spain covered acute and convalescent phases. Nucleic acid was either cDNA or gDNA, and it came from T cells, B-cell-depleted T cells, or PBMCs.

Sequenced sample: peripheral blood. The chain carries TRBV2 and TRBJ2-1, with TRBD2 identical over 8 bases. The sequence derives from a male donor with acute or convalescent COVID-19. In nucleotides, the CDR3 is TGTGCCAGCAGGGACCGCGGGGGGTCCTACAATGAGCAGTTCTTC. Its translation is CASRDRGGSYNEQFF. The full variable domain, in which reference TRBV2 and TRBJ2-1 provide the parts outside the CDR3, is EPEVTQTPSHQVTQMGQEVILRCVPISNHLYFYWYRQILGQKVEFLVSFYNNEISEKSEIFDDQFSVERPDGSNFTLKIRSTKLEDSAMYFCASRDRGGSYNEQFFGPGTRLTVL.